Listed below are T cell receptor beta chains from one sample, sequenced in a study of shared clonotypes between healthy human individuals. Produced via immunoSEQ multiplex PCR; TCRdb's table is partial and in-frame only. Of more than 2 million clones in the sample, approximately 96% were seen once. The specimen was naive CD4+ T cells sorted from blood. The receptor source for this set is a young man in good health. The CDR3 runs from the conserved cysteine through the conserved F or W. Clone size, where shown, is once, few, many, or a class for clones that have expanded.

v_gene: TRBV7-9
len: 15
abundance: .
j_gene: TRBJ2-4
CDR3aa: CASSFWENAKNIQYF

v_gene: TRBV5-4
len: 16
abundance: .
j_gene: TRBJ1-1
CDR3aa: CASSLPSTQGLVEAFF

v_gene: TRBV2
len: 15
abundance: .
j_gene: TRBJ1-5
CDR3aa: CASSEKTGLNQPQHF

v_gene: TRBV25-1
len: 13
abundance: .
j_gene: TRBJ2-3
CDR3aa: CASKRVSTDTQYF

v_gene: TRBV5-4
len: 18
abundance: once
j_gene: TRBJ1-2
CDR3aa: CASRRPGQGTLGDSGYTF

v_gene: TRBV7-2
len: 16
abundance: .
j_gene: TRBJ1-5
CDR3aa: CASSPTAGEGNQPQHF

v_gene: TRBV7-8
len: 14
abundance: once
j_gene: TRBJ2-3
CDR3aa: CASSPGYSTDTQYF

v_gene: TRBV7-2
len: 16
abundance: .
j_gene: TRBJ2-2
CDR3aa: CASSLASGNAGGELFF

v_gene: TRBV6-5
len: 15
abundance: .
j_gene: TRBJ2-1
CDR3aa: CASRRGLAAFNEQFF

v_gene: TRBV7-9
len: 15
abundance: .
j_gene: TRBJ2-2
CDR3aa: CASSRTSGDAGELFF

v_gene: TRBV28
len: 12
abundance: once
j_gene: TRBJ1-2
CDR3aa: CASYSPNYGYTF

v_gene: TRBV6-5
len: 13
abundance: .
j_gene: TRBJ1-3
CDR3aa: CASMRQGSNTIYF

v_gene: TRBV5-4
len: 14
abundance: .
j_gene: TRBJ2-7
CDR3aa: CASSHRTGTYEQYF

v_gene: TRBV11-2
len: 15
abundance: .
j_gene: TRBJ2-1
CDR3aa: CASSLDISRVNEQFF

v_gene: TRBV6-5
len: 16
abundance: .
j_gene: TRBJ1-3
CDR3aa: CASSYSAGKTGNTIYF

v_gene: TRBV7-9
len: 15
abundance: .
j_gene: TRBJ1-4
CDR3aa: CASSLAPPVNEKLFF

v_gene: TRBV25-1
len: 15
abundance: .
j_gene: TRBJ1-3
CDR3aa: CASSDATVSGNTIYF

v_gene: TRBV5-6
len: 13
abundance: .
j_gene: TRBJ1-2
CDR3aa: CASSPPGTGGYTF

v_gene: TRBV7-2
len: 14
abundance: .
j_gene: TRBJ2-3
CDR3aa: CASSLVQGIDTQYF

v_gene: TRBV7-2
len: 15
abundance: .
j_gene: TRBJ2-5
CDR3aa: CASSLAGTDQETQYF

v_gene: TRBV30
len: 14
abundance: .
j_gene: TRBJ1-1
CDR3aa: CAWSAGRLNTEAFF

v_gene: TRBV11-3
len: 14
abundance: once
j_gene: TRBJ2-1
CDR3aa: CASSLDREANEQFF

v_gene: TRBV28
len: 13
abundance: .
j_gene: TRBJ2-7
CDR3aa: CASRPGLAYEQYF

v_gene: TRBV20-1
len: 11
abundance: .
j_gene: TRBJ1-1
CDR3aa: CSAKIFPEAFF

v_gene: TRBV30
len: 13
abundance: .
j_gene: TRBJ2-1
CDR3aa: CAWSKVAGTEQFF

v_gene: TRBV6-4
len: 14
abundance: .
j_gene: TRBJ1-5
CDR3aa: CASSAGGVGQPQHF

v_gene: TRBV6-4
len: 15
abundance: .
j_gene: TRBJ2-7
CDR3aa: CASSGGFEGSYEQYF

v_gene: TRBV6-1
len: 15
abundance: .
j_gene: TRBJ2-3
CDR3aa: CASSALARRTDTQYF

v_gene: TRBV19
len: 16
abundance: .
j_gene: TRBJ1-3
CDR3aa: CASIPQVGVAGNTIYF

v_gene: TRBV7-6
len: 17
abundance: .
j_gene: TRBJ2-2
CDR3aa: CASSLGLTALNTGELFF

v_gene: TRBV6-5
len: 16
abundance: .
j_gene: TRBJ2-7
CDR3aa: CASSYSGTSGTYEQYF

v_gene: TRBV11-1
len: 15
abundance: .
j_gene: TRBJ1-4
CDR3aa: CASSVNRGRGEKLFF

v_gene: TRBV5-1
len: 14
abundance: .
j_gene: TRBJ2-1
CDR3aa: CASSLDTTYNEQFF

v_gene: TRBV28
len: 14
abundance: .
j_gene: TRBJ2-5
CDR3aa: CASTDRPGHKTQYF

v_gene: TRBV5-1
len: 13
abundance: .
j_gene: TRBJ2-5
CDR3aa: CASSLGSQETQYF

v_gene: TRBV9
len: 13
abundance: .
j_gene: TRBJ1-1
CDR3aa: CASSVNLGTEAFF

v_gene: TRBV6-5
len: 14
abundance: .
j_gene: TRBJ2-7
CDR3aa: CASSYQGRTSEQYF

v_gene: TRBV5-4
len: 15
abundance: .
j_gene: TRBJ2-2
CDR3aa: CASSPGLDNTGELFF

v_gene: TRBV12-5
len: 19
abundance: .
j_gene: TRBJ2-1
CDR3aa: CASGLVPSTATSERNEQFF

v_gene: TRBV6-6
len: 16
abundance: .
j_gene: TRBJ2-7
CDR3aa: CASSYSQGERGYEQYF

v_gene: TRBV9
len: 14
abundance: .
j_gene: TRBJ2-7
CDR3aa: CASSVSSGTYEQYF

v_gene: TRBV6-1
len: 15
abundance: .
j_gene: TRBJ1-1
CDR3aa: CASSEQGVGNTEAFF

v_gene: TRBV10-3
len: 16
abundance: .
j_gene: TRBJ2-2
CDR3aa: CAISEGPRRVAGELFF

v_gene: TRBV10-3
len: 12
abundance: .
j_gene: TRBJ2-7
CDR3aa: CAISDRDDEQYF

v_gene: TRBV18
len: 12
abundance: .
j_gene: TRBJ2-5
CDR3aa: CASSAAGETQYF

v_gene: TRBV7-9
len: 17
abundance: .
j_gene: TRBJ2-1
CDR3aa: CASSRTQGANAYNEQFF

v_gene: TRBV6-5
len: 14
abundance: .
j_gene: TRBJ1-1
CDR3aa: CASSYMRAGHEAFF

v_gene: TRBV10-3
len: 11
abundance: .
j_gene: TRBJ2-7
CDR3aa: CAISAGIEQYF